These 6 T cell receptor beta chains came from one sample sequenced in a study of early T cells in non-severe SARS-CoV-2 infection. TCRdb ran MiXCR on the 5' RACE reads and lists one entry per CDR3 protein. The sample contains 85,000 to 120,000 distinct CDR3 sequences, around 13% of which appear only once. Sequencing was performed on whole blood. The receptors originated from an adult who was a healthcare worker with PCR-confirmed SARS-CoV-2 infection or an uninfected control (not recorded which).

J is TRBJ2-7 and V is TRBV4-1; D not resolved. V gave up 4 bases and J gave up 7 bases, with 17 bases separating them. Looked up from germline, CDR1 is MGHRA and CDR2 is YSYEKL. CDR3 size: 14 residues. The CDR3 DNA reads as TGCGCCAGCAGCCCGGAGACGGCTCCTAGAGAGCAGTACTTC. Translating gives CASSPETAPREQYF.

The chain joins TRBV13 to TRBJ2-7; TRBD1 agrees at 11 bases. The CDR3 has 15 amino acids. Losses at the gene ends were 3 bases for V and 5 bases for J; bases not matched to a gene: 6. Per the germline V gene, CDR1 is PRHDT and CDR2 is FYEKMQ (reference sequence). CDR3 DNA: TGTGCCAGCAGCTTCCGGGACAGGGGGTTGGACGAGCAGTACTTC. Its protein is CASSFRDRGLDEQYF.

The gene calls are TRBV6-5 and TRBJ2-7, with 7 bases lining up with TRBD1. J gave up 0 bases and V 3 bases, and 5 bases lay outside the gene matches. Germline CDR1 MNHEY, CDR2 SVGAGI. The CDR3 consists of 15 residues. Here the CDR3 reads CASSYPAGGSYEQYF. DNA of the CDR3: TGTGCCAGCAGTTATCCCGCAGGGGGCTCCTACGAGCAGTACTTC.

This clonotype has a count of ten or more. The rearrangement uses TRBV4-3 and TRBJ2-3, with no clear D. This CDR3 contains 13 residues. Germline V gene lookup returns CDR1 LGHNA and CDR2 YSLEER. Trimming took 3 bases from V and 2 from J, leaving 6 bases between them. The CDR3 spells CASSQAATDTQYF. The CDR3 nucleotides are TGCGCCAGCAGCCAGGCGGCCACAGATACGCAGTATTTT.

This clonotype has a handful of counts. The chain joins TRBV10-3 to TRBJ2-7; TRBD2 matches 7 bases. CDR1 and CDR2 (germline): ENHRY, SYGVKD. The CDR3 runs 11 residues. Unmatched junction bases numbered 3, after V lost 0 bases and J lost 13 bases. CDR3 sequence reads: CAISESLALYF. The CDR3 bases are TGTGCCATCAGTGAGTCACTAGCGTTATACTTC.

This clonotype was seen ten or more times. V gene TRBV6-2 or TRBV6-3 combines with J gene TRBJ2-3; no clear D gene. Germline CDR1 is MNHEY and CDR2 is SVGEGT. This CDR3 is 12 amino acids long. V was cut by 2 bases and J by 14 bases, with 14 bases left in between. The CDR3 here is CASSYANTPTYF. CDR3 nucleotide sequence: TGTGCCAGCAGTTACGCGAACACACCCACGTATTTT.